The rows below give T cell receptor beta chains drawn from one sample of a study of control samples from healthy donors and cancer patients. Libraries were prepared by immunoSEQ multiplex PCR; TCRdb keeps only in-frame clonotypes and omits some of them. The sample contains 90,000 to 150,000 clones, about 83% of which appear only once. Sequencing was performed on blood. Source of these receptors: a man younger than 45 in good health. Each CDR3 is given with its conserved first and last residue. Clone size, where shown, is once, few, many, or a class for clones that have expanded.

>TRBV5-5|13|-
CASSWTGTDTQYF
>TRBV20-1|14|-
CSASSPSANTEAFF
>TRBV19|11|-
CATSGPFEAFF
>TRBV7-2|15|-
CASSSAPGPAGELFF
>TRBV28|12|-
CASSFQGEKLFF
>TRBV5-6|12|-
CASSWPRGTQYF
>TRBV6-6|15|-
CASSQWTGLNTEAFF
>TRBV10-3|13|-
CAISNGQGYEQYF
>TRBV27|13|-
CASSLRRTGELFF
>TRBV2|15|-
CASSEKGFYYNEQFF
>TRBV11-3|11|-
CASKNTDTQYF
>TRBV7-3|13|few
CASSPDYNSPLHF
>TRBV6-5|15|-
CASRPTGRYNTEAFF
>TRBV2|18|-
CASLPGTGALATNEKLFF
>TRBV28|16|-
CASSLTDGRGNSPLHF
>TRBV3-1/TRBV3-2|14|-
CASSQDGTYYEQYF
>TRBV5-4|15|-
CASSKGQAYTGELFF
>TRBV24-1|13|once
CATWGPGSDTQYF
>TRBV24-1|14|-
CATSRQGMFGGYTF
>TRBV13|14|-
CASSLGRGEETQYF
>TRBV19|15|-
CASSLAGRDTDTQYF
>TRBV4-1|15|few
CASSQERQEDQPQHF
>TRBV6-5|13|-
CASSYGGNYGYTF
>TRBV14|12|-
CAIRAVGNEQFF
>TRBV12-5|13|few
CASGPLQPTEAFF
>TRBV29-1|11|-
CSVARQDTQYF
>TRBV9|14|-
CASSAGPTGTPLHF
>TRBV24-1|16|-
CATSPGGEGLETEAFF
>TRBV11-2|14|-
CASSPGQGEAPLHF
>TRBV10-3|16|-
CAISVSRDRISYEQYF
>TRBV30|14|-
CAWSPGNYQETQYF
>TRBV3-1/TRBV3-2|12|-
CASSRGAEGYTF
>TRBV10-1|13|-
CASSETTANEQFF
>TRBV9|13|-
CASSVEADPEAFF
>TRBV11-3|14|-
CASSGRTVNYGYTF
>TRBV11-2|13|few
CASRLGGITEAFF
>TRBV19|14|-
CASSIQGLSYGYTF
>TRBV29-1|15|-
CSVEGSGGQGAGYTF
>TRBV30|11|-
CAWSFGTEAFF
>TRBV10-1|14|once
CASSEDGGGETQYF
>TRBV24-1|16|-
CATSDNRDRVTDTQYF
>TRBV5-1|15|-
CASSLGQLNTGELFF
>TRBV12-3/TRBV12-4|12|-
CASSISIHTQYF
>TRBV3-1/TRBV3-2|15|-
CASSQLAGEVNEQFF
>TRBV15|16|-
CATSRDNGQQKNIQYF
>TRBV24-1|19|-
CATSDSRTGGAEGNQPQHF
>TRBV2|14|-
CASSVRQTSYGYTF
>TRBV5-6|13|once
CASSREPGLEAFF
>TRBV5-1|15|-
CASSREGRENQPQHF
>TRBV10-3|14|-
CAIRRQGANEKLFF
>TRBV24-1|11|-
CATGYINEQFF
>TRBV7-9|14|-
CASSRNRGDEKLFF
>TRBV5-4|13|-
CASSVDRNYGYTF